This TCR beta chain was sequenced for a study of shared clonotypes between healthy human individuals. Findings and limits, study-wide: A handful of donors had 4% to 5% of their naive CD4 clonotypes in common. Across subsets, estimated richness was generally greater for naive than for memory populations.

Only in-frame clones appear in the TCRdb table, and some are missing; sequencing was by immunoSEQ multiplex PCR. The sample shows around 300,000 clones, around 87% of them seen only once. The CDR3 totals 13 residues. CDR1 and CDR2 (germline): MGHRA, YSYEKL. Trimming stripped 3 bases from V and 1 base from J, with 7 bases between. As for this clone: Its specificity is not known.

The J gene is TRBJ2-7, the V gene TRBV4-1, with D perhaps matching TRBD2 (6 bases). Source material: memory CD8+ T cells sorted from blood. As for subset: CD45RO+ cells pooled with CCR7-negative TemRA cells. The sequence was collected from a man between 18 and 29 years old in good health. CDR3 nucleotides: TGCGCCAGCAGCCAGGGACTTTCCTACGAGCAGTACTTC. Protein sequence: CASSQGLSYEQYF.